Presented here are 11 T cell receptor beta chains from one specimen sequenced in a study of early T cells in non-severe SARS-CoV-2 infection. TCRdb processed the 5' RACE reads anew with MiXCR; each CDR3 protein has one entry. The sample has roughly 34,000 distinct CDR3 sequences; roughly 6.8% are singletons. Specimen: whole blood, collected at baseline. Source of these receptors: an adult who was a healthcare worker with PCR-confirmed SARS-CoV-2 infection or an uninfected control (not recorded which).

The table lists this clonotype with a few counts. This sequence joins TRBV7-3 and TRBJ1-5; tentative D call: TRBD1 (5 bases). V lost 5 bases and J lost 4, with 9 bases in between. This CDR3 has 13 amino acids. Germline V lookup: CDR1 SGHTA, CDR2 FQGTGA. CDR3 in amino acids: CASSPGGNQPQHF. CDR3 DNA sequence: TGTGCCAGCAGCCCCGGGGGTAATCAGCCCCAGCATTTT. The full variable domain, with the rest looked up from reference TRBV7-3 and TRBJ1-5, is GAGVSQTPSNKVTEKGKYVELRCDPISGHTALYWYRQSLGQGPEFLIYFQGTGAADDSGLPNDRFFAVRPEGSVSTLKIQRTERGDSAVYLCASSPGGNQPQHFGDGTRLSIL.

The chain combines TRBV28 with TRBJ2-1, with D maybe TRBD2 (7 bases). This CDR3 is built from 16 residues. Germline V CDR1 and CDR2: MDHEN, SYDVKM. V was pared by 3 bases and J by 1 base, with 13 bases between. Written as DNA, the CDR3 is TGTGCCAGCAGTTTGGGGGGGCAGGGGTCCTACAATGAGCAGTTCTTC. This sequence encodes CASSLGGQGSYNEQFF.

V usage is TRBV5-1 and J usage is TRBJ2-5; TRBD2 matches at 7 bases. This CDR3 is 14 amino acids long. The V segment lost 4 bases and the J segment 7 bases; nucleotides outside the gene matches: 10. The germline gives CDR1 SGHRS, CDR2 YFSETQ. The CDR3, as DNA: TGCGCCAGCAGCCCTGCCCGGGGGGTTGGGACCCAGTACTTC. This encodes CASSPARGVGTQYF.

This clonotype appeared a few times. V gene TRBV4-1 combines with J gene TRBJ2-1; D uncertain. Germline-derived CDR1 and CDR2 are MGHRA and YSYEKL. This CDR3 has 16 residues. Trimming shortened V by 4 bases and J by 1 base, and 14 bases separated the two germline ends. CDR3 residues: CASSPSAADSYNEQFF. The CDR3 DNA reads as TGCGCCAGCAGCCCCTCCGCAGCCGATTCCTACAATGAGCAGTTCTTC.

This chain joins TRBV12-3 or TRBV12-4 and TRBJ2-7; D is uncertain. Between the trimmed V and J ends, which lost 1 base and 4 bases, there was a span of 11 bases. The CDR3 sequence is 14 residues long. The CDR3 loop reads CASSLEADRYEQYF. Here the CDR3 DNA reads TGTGCCAGCAGTTTAGAGGCCGATCGGTACGAGCAGTACTTC.

This clonotype was recorded at least ten times. The rearrangement joins TRBV7-3 to TRBJ2-4, with D possibly being TRBD2 (6 bases). From germline, CDR1 is SGHTA and CDR2 FQGTGA. Trimming took 3 bases from V and 5 from J, leaving 14 bases between them. The CDR3 runs to 15 residues. The CDR3 DNA reads TGTGCCAGCAGCTTTGCGGTAGGGACTCAAAACATTCAGTACTTC. The encoded protein is CASSFAVGTQNIQYF.

In DNA, the CDR3 is TGTGCCAGCAGGATCGGGACAGAATTACACACTGAAGCTTTCTTT. It codes for CASRIGTELHTEAFF. The chain carries TRBV28 and TRBJ1-1; 7 nucleotides align to TRBD1. V shed 6 bases and J 3 bases; nucleotides not matched to a gene: 10. Germline loops: CDR1 MDHEN, CDR2 SYDVKM. The CDR3 loop spans 15 amino acids.

This clonotype was picked up many times. The gene calls are TRBV10-2 and TRBJ2-1, with D perhaps matching TRBD2 (5 bases). Trimming took off 4 bases at V and 1 base at J, with 23 bases between the two ends. Per the germline V gene, CDR1 is WSHSY and CDR2 is SAAADI. The CDR3 is made up of 19 amino acids. CDR3 region: CASSVESPDSLSSYNEQFF. The CDR3 DNA is TGCGCCAGCAGTGTAGAGAGTCCGGACTCTCTGAGTTCCTACAATGAGCAGTTCTTC.

This clonotype was recorded a few times. The chain is built from TRBV18 and TRBJ2-1, with a weak D call TRBD1 (6 bases). V was pared by 0 bases and J by 10 bases, with 7 bases between. This CDR3 is built from 12 residues. Germline V gene data show CDR1 as KGHSH and CDR2 as LQKENI. The DNA of the CDR3 is TGTGCCAGCTCACCACCGACAGGCGAGCAGTTCTTC. Protein: CASSPPTGEQFF. The full variable domain, completed using reference TRBV18 and TRBJ2-1, is NAGVMQNPRHLVRRRGQEARLRCSPMKGHSHVYWYRQLPEEGLKFMVYLQKENIIDESGMPKERFSAEFPKEGPSILRIQQVVRGDSAAYFCASSPPTGEQFFGPGTRLTVL.

The chain recombines TRBV12-3 or TRBV12-4 with TRBJ1-2; no clear D. This CDR3 region has 15 residues. Trimming left V 5 bases short and J 0 bases short, with 13 bases between. CDR3 sequence: CASSTRLLANYGYTF. For the CDR3, the DNA is TGTGCCAGCAGTACCCGACTGCTGGCTAACTATGGCTACACCTTC.

In its sample, this clonotype was seen many times. The chain combines TRBV20-1 with TRBJ2-3; no definite D call. Germline values: CDR1 DFQATT, CDR2 SNEGSKA (reference sequence). The CDR3 consists of 12 residues. Trimming removed 6 bases at V and 0 bases at J, with 7 bases between. In DNA form, the CDR3 reads TGCAGTGCCTGGGGAAGCACAGATACGCAGTATTTT. Amino acids: CSAWGSTDTQYF.